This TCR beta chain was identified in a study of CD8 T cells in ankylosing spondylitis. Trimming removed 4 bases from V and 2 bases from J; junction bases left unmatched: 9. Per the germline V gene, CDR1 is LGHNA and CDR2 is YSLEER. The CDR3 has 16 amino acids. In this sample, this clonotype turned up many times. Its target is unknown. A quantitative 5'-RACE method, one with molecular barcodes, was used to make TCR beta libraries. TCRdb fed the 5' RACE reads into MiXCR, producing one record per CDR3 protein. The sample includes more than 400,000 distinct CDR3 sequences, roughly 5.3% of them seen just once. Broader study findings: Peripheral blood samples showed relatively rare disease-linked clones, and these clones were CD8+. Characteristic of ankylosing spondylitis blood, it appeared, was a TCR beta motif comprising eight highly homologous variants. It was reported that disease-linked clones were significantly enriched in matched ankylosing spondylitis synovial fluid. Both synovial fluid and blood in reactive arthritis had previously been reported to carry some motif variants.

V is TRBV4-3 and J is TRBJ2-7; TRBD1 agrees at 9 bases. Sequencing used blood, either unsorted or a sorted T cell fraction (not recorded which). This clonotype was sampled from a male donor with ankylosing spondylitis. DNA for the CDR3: TGCGCCAGCAGCCCCTGGTGGGACAGGGTAGCCTACGAGCAGTACTTC. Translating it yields CASSPWWDRVAYEQYF.